What follows are 16 T cell receptor beta chains derived from one specimen sequenced in a study of T cells after yellow fever vaccination. MiXCR, applied by TCRdb to the 5' RACE reads, yields one record per CDR3 protein. The table has some 670,000 distinct CDR3 sequences, roughly an eighth seen once. This material consisted of PBMCs, taken on the day of the yellow fever booster vaccination. Receptor source: a man under 40 who received the YFV17D yellow fever vaccine.

This clonotype occurred a few times. The chain joins TRBV20-1 to TRBJ1-1; D unresolved. The CDR3 totals 13 residues. Germline CDR1 and CDR2: DFQATT and SNEGSKA (reference sequence). V dropped 7 bases and J dropped 1 base, with 13 bases sitting between them. For the CDR3, the DNA is TGCAGTGTACGAGCCCGGGCGAACACTGAAGCTTTCTTT. Translating it yields CSVRARANTEAFF.

This clonotype was recorded a few times. The rearrangement links TRBV6-2 or TRBV6-3 to TRBJ1-5; D is uncertain. This CDR3 has 16 amino acids. Germline V gene lookup returns CDR1 MNHEY and CDR2 SVGEGT. The ends were cut back, 7 bases at V and 5 bases at J, with 21 bases in the middle. Here the CDR3 reads CASTDVGNRAHQPQHF. The CDR3 DNA reads as TGTGCCAGCACCGACGTTGGTAATAGGGCCCATCAGCCCCAGCATTTT.

This clonotype was detected only a few times. This chain links TRBV15 with TRBJ2-7, with a weak D call TRBD2 (7 bases). The V end lost 0 bases, the J end lost 2 bases, and 14 bases lay between the germline ends. CDR3 size: 16 residues. CDR1 and CDR2 from the germline V gene are LNHNV and YYDKDF (reference sequence). The CDR3 DNA reads as TGTGCCACCAGCAGAGAGCTGGGGGGGGCTCCCTACGAGCAGTACTTC. This sequence encodes CATSRELGGAPYEQYF.

Concerning this clonotype: A single base separates this from a much larger clone, so it may be a read error. The chain couples TRBV14 to TRBJ2-5; 7 bases fit TRBD2. Germline loops: CDR1 SGHDN, CDR2 FVKESK. This CDR3 has 16 amino acids. CDR3 nucleotide sequence: TGTGCCAGCAGCCAAGCCGGGGCGGGAGCCCAAGAGAACCAGTACTTC. It codes for CASSQAGAGAQENQYF. Drawing the rest from reference TRBV14 and TRBJ2-5, the complete variable domain is EAGVTQFPSHSVIEKGQTVTLRCDPISGHDNLYWYRRVMGKEIKFLLHFVKESKQDESGMPNNRFLAERTGGTYSTLKVQPAELEDSGVYFCASSQAGAGAQENQYFGPGTRLLVL.

The table lists this clonotype with a few counts. The J gene is TRBJ1-4, the V gene TRBV7-9, with D tentatively TRBD1 (5 bases). The length of the CDR3 is 16 residues. V shed 5 bases and J shed 2 bases, with 15 bases lying between them. From germline, CDR1 is SEHNR and CDR2 FQNEAQ (reference sequence). CDR3 protein: CASSDLNRLTNEKLFF. The CDR3 DNA sequence: TGTGCCAGCAGCGACCTAAACAGGCTGACTAATGAAAAACTGTTTTTT.

This clonotype showed up just a few times. The rearrangement uses TRBV20-1 and TRBJ2-7, with 11 bases that match TRBD1. The CDR3 is 14 residues long. V was clipped by 5 bases and J by 4 bases; unmatched bases: 7. Germline V CDR1 and CDR2: DFQATT, SNEGSKA (reference sequence). CDR3 region: CSAGRGQGEYEQYF. CDR3 in DNA: TGCAGTGCTGGACGGGGACAGGGGGAGTACGAGCAGTACTTC.

This clonotype turned up a few times. This chain connects TRBV25-1 to TRBJ2-1; 8 bases are shared with TRBD2. CDR1 and CDR2 from the germline V gene are MGHDK and SYGVNS. This CDR3 has 14 amino acids. J lost 12 bases, V lost 7 bases, and 14 bases had no gene match. This CDR3 is CASNGPGLDSVQFF. DNA for the CDR3: TGTGCCAGCAATGGACCGGGACTAGATTCGGTGCAGTTCTTC.

This chain links TRBV7-9 with TRBJ1-1; D is unclear. CDR3 length: 14 amino acids. Germline lookup yields CDR1 SEHNR and CDR2 FQNEAQ (reference sequence). V lost 2 bases to trimming and J lost 4 bases, with 11 bases between them. The CDR3 nucleotides read TGTGCCAGCAGCTTAACGGGGTGGGCCACTGAAGCTTTCTTT. As protein: CASSLTGWATEAFF. Complete variable domain (other parts from reference TRBV7-9 and TRBJ1-1): DTGVSQNPRHKITKRGQNVTFRCDPISEHNRLYWYRQTLGQGPEFLTYFQNEAQLEKSRLLSDRFSAERPKGSFSTLEIQRTEQGDSAMYLCASSLTGWATEAFFGQGTRLTVV.

This clonotype was observed a few times. J is TRBJ1-4 and V is TRBV7-9; 9 bases fit TRBD1. The CDR3 sequence is 15 residues long. Germline assignment: CDR1 SEHNR and CDR2 FQNEAQ (reference sequence). Trimming at V came to 5 bases and at J to 8 bases, leaving 9 bases not matched to a gene. The CDR3 region is CASSRRWDRDEKLFF. The CDR3 DNA is TGTGCCAGCAGCCGCCGGTGGGACAGGGACGAAAAACTGTTTTTT.

The chain has TRBV7-2 and TRBJ2-3, with D unresolved. Trimming pared 0 bases from V and 1 base from J, leaving 14 bases between. The CDR3 spans 17 residues. Germline values: CDR1 SGHTA, CDR2 FQGNSA. The CDR3 is CASSLATLVWRTDTQYF. Written as DNA, the CDR3 is TGTGCCAGCAGCTTAGCTACTCTAGTCTGGCGCACAGATACGCAGTATTTT.

This clonotype was observed a few times. The rearrangement joins TRBV9 to TRBJ1-6; D is uncertain. Germline values: CDR1 SGDLS, CDR2 YYNGEE. The CDR3 is made up of 15 amino acids. Trimming left V 1 base short and J 6 bases short, with 11 bases between. CDR3 in amino acids: CASSVLPDLNSPLHF. The CDR3 DNA sequence: TGTGCCAGCAGCGTACTTCCGGATCTTAATTCACCCCTCCACTTT.

The sample holds a few counts of this clonotype. The chain links TRBV7-2 to TRBJ2-5; unclear D gene. The CDR3 loop spans 12 amino acids. Trimming removed 5 bases from V and 5 bases from J, with 9 bases in between. Germline V gives CDR1 SGHTA, CDR2 FQGNSA. The DNA of the CDR3 is TGTGCCAGCAGCGAAGGAAAGGAGACCCAGTACTTC. Protein product: CASSEGKETQYF. Variable domain in full (rest from reference TRBV7-2 and TRBJ2-5): GAGVSQSPSNKVTEKGKDVELRCDPISGHTALYWYRQSLGQGLEFLIYFQGNSAPDKSGLPSDRFSAERTGGSVSTLTIQRTQQEDSAVYLCASSEGKETQYFGPGTRLLVL.

This clonotype was found a few times. V usage is TRBV7-2 and J usage is TRBJ2-5; 14 bases are a match to TRBD2. Germline lookup yields CDR1 SGHTA and CDR2 FQGNSA. Trimming took 6 bases from V and 5 from J; bases not matched to a gene: 11. There are 17 residues in the CDR3. The DNA of the CDR3 is TGTGCCAGCAGTTTGGGACTAGCGGGAGTTCTGTATGAGACCCAGTACTTC. It is translated as CASSLGLAGVLYETQYF. Full variable domain (rest looked up from reference TRBV7-2 and TRBJ2-5): GAGVSQSPSNKVTEKGKDVELRCDPISGHTALYWYRQSLGQGLEFLIYFQGNSAPDKSGLPSDRFSAERTGGSVSTLTIQRTQQEDSAVYLCASSLGLAGVLYETQYFGPGTRLLVL.

The chain uses TRBV28 and TRBJ2-7; TRBD1 matches at 8 bases. The germline gives CDR1 MDHEN, CDR2 SYDVKM. The CDR3 is 16 residues long. The V gene end was trimmed by 3 bases and the J gene end by 3 bases; junction bases not matched to a gene: 10. In nucleotides, the CDR3 is TGTGCCAGCAGTTTGGTCATAGACAGGGGCATCTACGAGCAGTACTTC. It yields the protein CASSLVIDRGIYEQYF.

CDR3 nucleotide sequence: TGTGCCAGCAGCTTAGGCCATAGACAGGGGGGTGGCTACACCTTC. Its translation: CASSLGHRQGGGYTF. V usage is TRBV7-2 and J usage is TRBJ1-2, with TRBD1 matching 9 bases. The J segment lost 7 bases and the V segment lost 1 base, leaving 7 bases of the junction unmatched. The CDR3 is made up of 15 amino acids. Germline V gene data show CDR1 as SGHTA and CDR2 as FQGNSA.

This clonotype occurred a few times. V and J are TRBV5-1 and TRBJ2-3; D possibly corresponds to TRBD1 (6 bases). CDR3 size: 15 residues. V shed 4 bases and J shed 7 bases, with 19 bases lying between them. CDR1 and CDR2 (germline): SGHRS, YFSETQ. CDR3 bases: TGCGCCAGCAGCCCTGGGGGCTCGGGGATGTATACGCAGTATTTT. It yields the protein CASSPGGSGMYTQYF.